The next 24 T cell receptor beta chains were all read from a single sample in a study of blood T cell repertoires in COVID-19. TCRdb keeps only in-frame clones here, not all; method: immunoSEQ multiplex PCR. The sample has 80,000 to 100,000 clones; 65% to 90% are singletons. The sequenced sample was peripheral blood. The receptors come from a woman older than 75 with acute or convalescent COVID-19.

V is TRBV3-1 (or the pseudogene TRBV3-2) and J is TRBJ1-1; 9 bases align to TRBD1. The V and J ends lost 6 bases and 0 bases, in that order; junction bases with no gene match: 8. Germline V gene data show CDR1 as LGHDT and CDR2 as YNNKEL (reference sequence). CDR3 length: 16 amino acids. Written as DNA, the CDR3 is TGTGCCAGCAGAGCCTGGACAGGGGTGATGAACACTGAAGCTTTCTTT. Translated, it gives CASRAWTGVMNTEAFF.

V and J are TRBV5-1 and TRBJ1-1; TRBD1 matches 7 bases. There are 14 residues in the CDR3. The J segment lost 5 bases and the V segment lost 7 bases, leaving 11 bases of the junction unmatched. Germline assignment: CDR1 SGHRS and CDR2 YFSETQ. CDR3 region: CASSPGGLGTEAFF. The CDR3 DNA follows: TGCGCCAGCTCCCCAGGGGGGTTAGGGACTGAAGCTTTCTTT.

The rearrangement uses TRBV7-9 and TRBJ1-4; D is undetermined. Germline V gene lookup returns CDR1 SEHNR and CDR2 FQNEAQ (reference sequence). The CDR3 consists of 14 residues. The ends were cut back, 5 bases at V and 6 bases at J, with 13 bases in the middle. CDR3 bases: TGTGCCAGCAGCGGCAGGATCCCATATGAAAAACTGTTTTTT. Amino acid sequence: CASSGRIPYEKLFF.

V usage is TRBV27 and J usage is TRBJ2-7; the match to TRBD2 covers 9 bases. V gave up 5 bases and J gave up 4 bases; unmatched junction bases: 9. Looked up from germline, CDR1 is MNHEY and CDR2 is SMNVEV (reference sequence). The CDR3 has 15 residues. The CDR3: CASSPPGAGGYEQYF. CDR3 sequence (DNA): TGTGCCAGCAGTCCCCCGGGAGCGGGGGGTTACGAGCAGTACTTC.

The V call is TRBV12-3 or TRBV12-4, the J call TRBJ1-2; possible D gene TRBD1, 5 bases. Trimming removed 10 bases from V and 1 base from J, with 7 bases in between. The CDR3 has 11 residues. The CDR3 protein is CATQVNYGYTF. The CDR3 DNA reads as TGTGCCACACAGGTTAACTATGGCTACACCTTC.

This sequence joins TRBV4-2 and TRBJ2-3; the D is unclear. The CDR3 extends over 15 amino acids. CDR1 LGHNA and CDR2 YNFKEQ come from the germline V gene. V was cut by 0 bases and J by 0 bases, with 7 bases left in between. The CDR3 DNA sequence: TGTGCCAGCAGCCAAGAGAGTAGAAGCACAGATACGCAGTATTTT. It yields the protein CASSQESRSTDTQYF.

The chain combines TRBV5-4 with TRBJ2-5; tentatively, D is TRBD2 (6 bases). Germline V lookup: CDR1 SGHNT, CDR2 YYREEE (reference sequence). Trimming removed 0 bases at V and 3 bases at J, with 9 bases between. CDR3 length: 14 residues. The CDR3 reads CASSLASGEETQYF. In nucleotides, the CDR3 is TGTGCCAGCAGCTTGGCCTCGGGGGAAGAGACCCAGTACTTC.

For the CDR3, the DNA is TGTGCCAGCAGTCCCCAGGAACCTGCCAGGTACGAGCAGTACTTC. Translation gives CASSPQEPARYEQYF. The V and J genes are TRBV6-5 and TRBJ2-7; D ambiguous. CDR1 is MNHEY, CDR2 SVGAGI, per germline. V dropped 5 bases and J dropped 4 bases, with 18 bases sitting between them. This CDR3 comprises 15 residues.

V usage is TRBV18 and J usage is TRBJ2-7; D possibly corresponds to TRBD1 (6 bases). CDR3 length equals 14 residues. Per germline, CDR1 KGHSH and CDR2 LQKENI. Between the trimmed V and J ends, which lost 3 bases and 5 bases, there was a span of 14 bases. This CDR3 is CASSPDSSEDEQYF. CDR3 nucleotides: TGTGCCAGCTCACCGGACAGCTCCGAGGACGAGCAGTACTTC.

The gene calls are TRBV2 and TRBJ2-3; maybe TRBD2 (6 bases). Trimming took off 8 bases at V and 0 bases at J, with 15 bases between the two ends. This CDR3 comprises 15 residues. Germline V CDR1 and CDR2: SNHLY, FYNNEI. The CDR3 bases are TGTGCCAGCGTCCCCCTCGCGGGGAGCACAGATACGCAGTATTTT. Translating it yields CASVPLAGSTDTQYF.

The gene calls are TRBV3-1 (or the pseudogene TRBV3-2) and TRBJ2-7; 9 bases are a match to TRBD2. There are 15 residues in the CDR3. Germline assignment: CDR1 LGHDT and CDR2 YNNKEL (reference sequence). V was clipped by 4 bases and J by 3 bases; unmatched bases: 7. Here the CDR3 reads CASSPSGGPSYEQYF. CDR3 nucleotide sequence: TGTGCCAGCAGCCCCAGCGGGGGGCCAAGCTACGAGCAGTACTTC.

On this clone: The same CDR3 can be traced to other DNA sequences in this sample. The rearrangement links TRBV7-3 to TRBJ1-1, with D uncertain. This CDR3 spans 13 amino acids. Germline V gives CDR1 SGHTA, CDR2 FQGTGA. Trimming stripped 2 bases from V and 1 base from J, with 5 bases between. The CDR3 region has the DNA TGTGCCAGCAGCTTAGGGAGGAACACTGAAGCTTTCTTT. Protein sequence: CASSLGRNTEAFF.

The gene calls are TRBV6-5 and TRBJ1-1; 7 bases are shared with TRBD1. Germline CDR1 reads MNHEY; CDR2 reads SVGAGI. After removal of 4 bases from V and 5 bases from J, the junction contained 7 bases not matched to a gene. The CDR3 covers 14 residues. The CDR3 DNA sequence: TGTGCCAGCAGTTCAACTCGACAGGGTACTGAAGCTTTCTTT. Its protein is CASSSTRQGTEAFF.

The chain uses TRBV7-2 and TRBJ2-2, with D perhaps TRBD1 (6 bases). Trimming cost V 9 bases and J 1 base, with 12 bases left between them. Germline CDR1 reads SGHTA; CDR2 reads FQGNSA. This CDR3 contains 14 residues. The CDR3 spells CARRGSLNTGELFF. The CDR3 DNA reads TGTGCCAGGAGGGGGAGTTTGAACACCGGGGAGCTGTTTTTT.

The chain links TRBV5-5 to TRBJ2-5, with 12 bases that match TRBD2. Germline-derived CDR1 and CDR2 are SGHKS and YYEKEE (reference sequence). V trimming: 4 bases; J trimming: 2 bases; junction bases outside the gene matches: 9. This CDR3 has 17 amino acids. This chain's CDR3 is CASSEPPSGGEQETQYF. The DNA of the CDR3 is TGTGCCAGCAGCGAACCTCCTAGCGGGGGGGAGCAAGAGACCCAGTACTTC.

The chain links TRBV5-5 to TRBJ2-7, with 9 bases fitting TRBD1. Trimming cost V 4 bases and J 3 bases; bases outside gene matches: 2. The CDR3 length is 13 residues. Germline V gives CDR1 SGHKS, CDR2 YYEKEE (reference sequence). The CDR3 sequence: CASSRQGGYEQYF. DNA for the CDR3: TGTGCCAGCAGCCGACAGGGGGGCTACGAGCAGTACTTC.

A single count supports this clone. The chain recombines TRBV3-1 (or the pseudogene TRBV3-2) with TRBJ2-1, with 10 bases lining up with TRBD2. Germline CDR1 LGHDT, CDR2 YNNKEL (reference sequence). CDR3 length: 17 residues. Unmatched junction bases numbered 10, after V lost 3 bases and J lost 5 bases. CDR3 sequence: CASSHRPGLAVDNEQFF. CDR3 nucleotides: TGTGCCAGCAGCCACCGACCTGGACTAGCGGTCGACAATGAGCAGTTCTTC.

The chain has TRBV10-3 and TRBJ1-5, with D tentatively TRBD1 (5 bases). Germline V lookup: CDR1 ENHRY, CDR2 SYGVKD. V was shortened by 11 bases and J by 3 bases, with 23 bases between the two germline ends. The CDR3 contains 16 residues. The CDR3 bases are TGTGCCCCGACTCTCCGTGACAGAGCCCTCAATCAGCCCCAGCATTTT. Residues: CAPTLRDRALNQPQHF.

This chain joins TRBV7-2 and TRBJ2-4; no clear D. Trimming removed 1 base from V and 6 bases from J, with 7 bases in between. The CDR3 spans 13 residues. Germline-derived CDR1 and CDR2 are SGHTA and FQGNSA. In DNA, the CDR3 is TGTGCCAGCAGCTTAGGTCCTCTAAACATTCAGTACTTC. Translation gives CASSLGPLNIQYF.

V gene TRBV7-2 combines with J gene TRBJ1-1, with a tentative D call TRBD1 (5 bases). The germline V gene has CDR1 SGHTA and CDR2 FQGNSA. The CDR3 covers 13 residues. Trimming removed 4 bases at V and 0 bases at J, with 6 bases between. In DNA form, the CDR3 reads TGTGCCAGCAGCTGGACAATGAACACTGAAGCTTTCTTT. It encodes CASSWTMNTEAFF.

This chain links TRBV6-5 with TRBJ1-1, with a weak D call TRBD1 (6 bases). Trimming cost V 0 bases and J 4 bases, with 9 bases left between them. Germline assignment: CDR1 MNHEY and CDR2 SVGAGI. The CDR3 contains 14 residues. In DNA, the CDR3 is TGTGCCAGCAGTTACTCACAGGGTTTCACTGAAGCTTTCTTT. This sequence encodes CASSYSQGFTEAFF.

V gene TRBV5-1 combines with J gene TRBJ1-2, with a weak D call TRBD1 (5 bases). V gave up 0 bases and J gave up 7 bases, with 10 bases separating them. Per germline, CDR1 SGHRS and CDR2 YFSETQ. CDR3 length: 13 amino acids. CDR3 bases: TGCGCCAGCAGCTTGGGGGGCGGTAGTGGCTACACCTTC. It specifies CASSLGGGSGYTF.

This clone was seen only once. The chain is built from TRBV2 and TRBJ1-6, with D hard to call. The CDR3 runs to 15 residues. Germline loops: CDR1 SNHLY, CDR2 FYNNEI. V was trimmed by 3 bases and J by 7 bases, leaving 13 bases between them. CDR3 sequence reads: CASSEGGGPNSPLHF. The DNA of the CDR3 is TGTGCCAGCAGTGAGGGTGGAGGTCCCAATTCACCCCTCCACTTT.

This clone was counted a single time. At one of its ends the junction is not consistent with the germline gene, which may arise from a read error. V is TRBV6-5 and J is TRBJ1-1; D is possibly TRBD1 (5 bases). Germline CDR1 MNHEY, CDR2 SVGAGI. This CDR3 region has 12 residues. The CDR3 loop reads CAGRVRDTEAFF. CDR3 DNA sequence: TGTGCCGGCAGGGTCAGGGACACTGAAGCTTTCTTT.